The 20 T cell receptor beta chains listed next were all sequenced from one sample in a study of shared clonotypes between healthy human individuals. Here immunoSEQ multiplex PCR was the method, and the copy in TCRdb shows in-frame clones only, minus some. The table has about 2.4 million clones, 80% to 95% seen once. The specimen sequenced was naive CD4+ T cells from PBMCs. Subset: CD45RA+ positively selected. The source is a man aged 18 to 29 in good health. Some clones in this sample may be carry-over from other donors' samples.

A note on this clone: The same CDR3 is also encoded by other DNA sequences in this sample. The chain uses TRBV7-2 and TRBJ2-7, with 10 bases lining up with TRBD2. The V segment lost 2 bases and the J segment 3 bases; nucleotides outside the gene matches: 4. CDR1 and CDR2 from the germline V gene are SGHTA and FQGNSA. This CDR3 has 15 amino acids. CDR3 protein: CASSLRTSGYYEQYF. The CDR3 DNA sequence: TGTGCCAGCAGCTTAAGGACTAGCGGTTACTACGAGCAGTACTTC. Full variable domain (missing parts from reference TRBV7-2 and TRBJ2-7): GAGVSQSPSNKVTEKGKDVELRCDPISGHTALYWYRQSLGQGLEFLIYFQGNSAPDKSGLPSDRFSAERTGGSVSTLTIQRTQQEDSAVYLCASSLRTSGYYEQYFGPGTRLTVT.

The rearrangement links TRBV5-1 to TRBJ2-3; 7 nucleotides line up with TRBD1. This CDR3 spans 16 amino acids. CDR1 SGHRS and CDR2 YFSETQ come from the germline V gene. The V gene end was trimmed by 2 bases and the J gene end by 2 bases; junction bases not matched to a gene: 8. In DNA, the CDR3 is TGCGCCAGCAGCTTAACGGGACAGTCGGACACAGATACGCAGTATTTT. This encodes CASSLTGQSDTDTQYF.

The J gene is TRBJ2-7, the V gene TRBV5-1; 9 positions agree with TRBD1. In germline, CDR1 is SGHRS, CDR2 YFSETQ. V trimming: 0 bases; J trimming: 0 bases; junction bases outside the gene matches: 1. The CDR3 covers 15 residues. The CDR3, as DNA: TGCGCCAGCAGCTTGGGGACAGGGGACTCCTACGAGCAGTACTTC. Translation gives CASSLGTGDSYEQYF. Full variable domain (rest looked up from reference TRBV5-1 and TRBJ2-7): KAGVTQTPRYLIKTRGQQVTLSCSPISGHRSVSWYQQTPGQGLQFLFEYFSETQRNKGNFPGRFSGRQFSNSRSEMNVSTLELGDSALYLCASSLGTGDSYEQYFGPGTRLTVT.

The count of this clone is one. This rearrangement joins TRBV7-2 to TRBJ2-2, with 8 bases matching TRBD2. This CDR3 has 15 residues. V was clipped by 5 bases and J by 7 bases; unmatched bases: 9. CDR1 and CDR2 (germline): SGHTA, FQGNSA. CDR3 loop: CASSPMGLVIGELFF. DNA for the CDR3: TGTGCCAGCAGCCCCATGGGACTAGTTATCGGGGAGCTGTTTTTT.

This chain links TRBV11-2 with TRBJ1-2; no firm D call. V shed 4 bases and J shed 0 bases, with 12 bases lying between them. Germline V gives CDR1 SGHAT, CDR2 FQNNGV. This CDR3 region has 15 residues. The CDR3 DNA sequence: TGTGCCAGCAGCTCCCTGGGGAGGGCTAACTATGGCTACACCTTC. Protein sequence: CASSSLGRANYGYTF.

This chain connects TRBV28 to TRBJ2-2; 8 bases map to TRBD2. With V trimmed by 7 bases and J by 0 bases, 4 bases remained unmatched. CDR1 is MDHEN and CDR2 is SYDVKM in the germline V gene. The CDR3 is 15 amino acids. This chain's CDR3 is CASTRGGANTGELFF. The CDR3 bases are TGTGCCAGCACCCGGGGGGGCGCGAACACCGGGGAGCTGTTTTTT.

V gene TRBV7-8 combines with J gene TRBJ1-2; TRBD1 might be the D (6 bases). The CDR3 is 14 residues long. Germline V gene sequence: CDR1 SGHVS, CDR2 FQNEAQ. Trimming pared 3 bases from V and 1 base from J, leaving 9 bases between. The CDR3 loop is CASSFTGFNYGYTF. CDR3 nucleotide sequence: TGTGCCAGCAGCTTTACAGGGTTTAACTATGGCTACACCTTC.

V and J are TRBV6-5 and TRBJ1-1; a possible D gene is TRBD1 (5 bases). This CDR3 region has 16 residues. V was trimmed by 0 bases and J by 3 bases, leaving 14 bases between them. Germline-derived CDR1 and CDR2 are MNHEY and SVGAGI. DNA for the CDR3: TGTGCCAGCAGTTACTCATCGGCCCGGGGGGACACTGAAGCTTTCTTT. Its protein is CASSYSSARGDTEAFF.

Details on this clone: This same CDR3 is encoded by further DNA sequences in the sample. This chain joins TRBV28 and TRBJ2-1, with 8 bases that match TRBD2. Germline-derived CDR1 and CDR2 are MDHEN and SYDVKM. The CDR3 is 15 residues long. The V gene end was trimmed by 4 bases and the J gene end by 0 bases; junction bases not matched to a gene: 2. The CDR3 loop is CASSSSGGSYNEQFF. Here the CDR3 DNA reads TGTGCCAGCAGTTCCAGCGGGGGCTCCTACAATGAGCAGTTCTTC.

The gene calls are TRBV6-6 and TRBJ2-7; no definite D call. CDR3 length: 15 amino acids. CDR1 is MNHNY and CDR2 is SVGAGI in the germline V gene (reference sequence). V was shortened by 4 bases and J by 0 bases, with 13 bases between the two germline ends. The CDR3 protein is CASSSTVRSSYEQYF. CDR3 coding DNA: TGTGCCAGCAGTTCGACTGTTCGGAGCTCCTACGAGCAGTACTTC.

With regard to this clone: Other DNA sequences in this sample translate to the same CDR3. The chain couples TRBV19 to TRBJ1-5; D unclear. CDR1 and CDR2 from the germline V gene are LNHDA and SQIVND (reference sequence). V was trimmed by 3 bases and J by 1 base, leaving 13 bases between them. The CDR3 is 16 residues long. The CDR3 DNA follows: TGTGCCAGTAGTATTGACTGGCAAGGGAGCAATCAGCCCCAGCATTTT. This gives the protein CASSIDWQGSNQPQHF.

V usage is TRBV9 and J usage is TRBJ2-2; the D gene is possibly TRBD2 (6 bases). CDR3 length equals 14 residues. CDR1 is SGDLS, CDR2 YYNGEE, per germline. Trimming took off 0 bases at V and 7 bases at J, with 10 bases between the two ends. The CDR3 DNA reads TGTGCCAGCAGCGTAGACCCCGGGAGCGGGGAGCTGTTTTTT. This translates into CASSVDPGSGELFF. Variable domain in full (rest from reference TRBV9 and TRBJ2-2): DSGVTQTPKHLITATGQRVTLRCSPRSGDLSVYWYQQSLDQGLQFLIQYYNGEERAKGNILERFSAQQFPDLHSELNLSSLELGDSALYFCASSVDPGSGELFFGEGSRLTVL.

The chain has TRBV27 and TRBJ1-4, with TRBD1 as a possible D gene (6 bases). The V gene lost 2 bases and the J gene lost 8 bases, with 12 bases spanning the gap. The CDR3 totals 14 residues. CDR1 and CDR2 (germline): MNHEY, SMNVEV (reference sequence). CDR3: CASSLQGNDEKLFF. In DNA form, the CDR3 reads TGTGCCAGCAGTTTACAGGGGAATGACGAAAAACTGTTTTTT.

The V and J genes are TRBV5-1 and TRBJ2-5; perhaps TRBD1 as D (6 bases). Deletions cut 8 bases from V and 7 bases from J, with 18 bases between. Germline V gene lookup returns CDR1 SGHRS and CDR2 YFSETQ. The CDR3 has 13 amino acids. The DNA of the CDR3 is TGCGCCAGTCGCACCCCGGACAGAACGACCCAGTACTTC. Translating it yields CASRTPDRTTQYF.

The chain carries TRBV7-5 and TRBJ1-1. TRBV7-5 is a pseudogene segment. The CDR3 runs 16 residues. As DNA, the CDR3 is TGTGCCAGAAGCTTAGTTAGTCGGGGGTGGGGTACTGAAGCTTTCTTT. Its protein product is CARSLVSRGWGTEAFF.

This sequence joins TRBV6-5 and TRBJ2-3, with D possibly matching TRBD2 (6 bases). Per germline, CDR1 MNHEY and CDR2 SVGAGI. V was pared by 6 bases and J by 1 base, with 11 bases between. The length of the CDR3 is 14 residues. CDR3: CASRAGLRTDTQYF. As DNA, the CDR3 is TGTGCCAGCAGGGCGGGACTCCGCACAGATACGCAGTATTTT.

The rearrangement links TRBV9 to TRBJ2-7, with D possibly TRBD2 on 6 matching bases. The CDR3 loop spans 15 amino acids. Trimming took 9 bases from V and 6 from J, leaving 25 bases between them. From germline, CDR1 is SGDLS and CDR2 YYNGEE. CDR3 residues: CANNLPGEARCEQYF. DNA for the CDR3: TGTGCCAATAATTTACCGGGAGAGGCTAGATGCGAGCAGTACTTC.

V gene TRBV7-9 combines with J gene TRBJ2-3, with D unresolved. Germline V gene data show CDR1 as SEHNR and CDR2 as FQNEAQ (reference sequence). Trimming shortened V by 7 bases and J by 4 bases, and 21 bases separated the two germline ends. The CDR3 covers 16 residues. For the CDR3, the DNA is TGTGCCAGCAACAGTTTCCAAACCCCCCGAGCAGATACGCAGTATTTT. Translation: CASNSFQTPRADTQYF. The full variable domain, rest sourced from reference TRBV7-9 and TRBJ2-3, is DTGVSQNPRHKITKRGQNVTFRCDPISEHNRLYWYRQTLGQGPEFLTYFQNEAQLEKSRLLSDRFSAERPKGSFSTLEIQRTEQGDSAMYLCASNSFQTPRADTQYFGPGTRLTVL.

The V call is TRBV7-2, the J call TRBJ1-4; perhaps TRBD1 as D (6 bases). V lost 5 bases and J lost 7, with 17 bases in between. This CDR3 has 15 amino acids. Germline CDR1 and CDR2: SGHTA and FQGNSA. DNA of the CDR3: TGTGCCAGCAGCCCCGGAGGGAGGGGGGGTGAAAAACTGTTTTTT. Encoded protein: CASSPGGRGGEKLFF.

The V gene is TRBV25-1, the J gene TRBJ1-2; no definite D call. The germline V gene encodes CDR1 MGHDK and CDR2 SYGVNS. CDR3 length equals 13 residues. Trimming took 2 bases from V and 6 from J, leaving 10 bases between them. CDR3 DNA sequence: TGTGCCAGCAGTGAAACGAGCTGGGATGGCTACACCTTC. Its protein is CASSETSWDGYTF.